A selection of T cell receptor beta chains follows, all from one sample in a study of memory CD4+ T cells and cytomegalovirus serostatus. The data were produced by immunoSEQ multiplex PCR, yet TCRdb's version contains in-frame clones alone and is incomplete. The sample has about 52,000 clones, around 80% seen once. Material for sequencing was memory CD4+ T cells from blood. These receptors originate from an adult in good health and CMV-seropositive. The conserved cysteine and the conserved F or W are not part of the CDR3 here.

V	CDR3
TRBV21-1	ASSRDEQY
TRBV5-1	ASSKVAGGDNEQF
TRBV7-6	ASSLVSSAGEQF
TRBV19	ASSTTGDTEAF
TRBV6-5	ASSTRGTAMIEQY
TRBV30	AWSVRDRRFNYGYT
TRBV28	ASSSGWAGNTIY
TRBV5-5	ASSFGGIGTDTQY
TRBV5-4	ASSGDRGSQETQY
TRBV5-3	ARSLVRGFPSEAF
TRBV5-1	ASSGDSFGEQF
TRBV2	ASSPIQGARSEKLF
TRBV5-4	ASGNPGQGTPGTGELF
TRBV29-1	SVSDPGEAF
TRBV11-2	ASSLSAGGSYNEQF
TRBV6-6	ASSPDRGRGYGYT
TRBV9	ASSAVGGSGDTQY
TRBV6-5	ASARQGNYGYT
TRBV1	TSSQPTPLLTSGRARRETQY
TRBV27	ASSFPAGGRYEQY
TRBV18	ASSPPGGALSYEQY
TRBV6-5	ASSYSVLLNNSPLH
TRBV9	ASSVGQNLNEQF
TRBV5-1	ASSLDGPAETQY
TRBV7-9	ASSLVAGPRETQY
TRBV16	ASSQGTLNTGELF
TRBV6-1	ASRGVTGERTEAF
TRBV5-1	ASSATFTSYEQY
TRBV6-6	ASSGTGGLKETQY
TRBV7-3	ASSPSGSGGDEQF
TRBV4-2	ASSQEATGELF
TRBV6-5	ASISSGGRTQAF
TRBV9	ASSVSHSPTRQGIDTEAF
TRBV5-4	ASSLEQGGEQY
TRBV5-1	ASSLDGGTSYEQY
TRBV4-2	ASSQDVSGDSQPQH
TRBV12-5	ASGLLRGEQF
TRBV2	ASSETQGMGYGYT
TRBV18	ASSPGFQETQY
TRBV2	ASIQNRAREAF
TRBV18	ASSPLRASGVTEAF
TRBV7-6	ASSPGRGPNSPLH
TRBV7-2	ASSSQGSNQPQH
TRBV7-9	ASSLVVNQPQH
TRBV7-8	ASSLAGGTGREETQY
TRBV30	ACSGTGVDEQY
TRBV19	ASTMGEGGSYGYT
TRBV29-1	SVEVFIGTEAF
TRBV11-2	ASSSSGSGLDTQY
TRBV7-9	ASSIGGGSEKLF
TRBV2	ASQYQGAKREKLF
TRBV5-1	ASSWGGDGEAF
TRBV30	AWGFSTDTQY
TRBV2	AINGGAFEQY
TRBV2	ASSEWGGTAYEQY
TRBV2	ASRGTSGSAKNIQY
TRBV2	ASNTRNYPQY
TRBV6-5	ASSPGTGRNQPQH
TRBV5-6	ASSLYWRGDDNEQF
TRBV5-6	ASSYPSGPQGEKLF